The T cell receptor (beta chain) described here comes from a study of shared clonotypes between healthy human individuals. This clone was seen just once. Its antigen is undetermined. Losses at the gene ends were 6 bases for V and 4 bases for J; bases not matched to a gene: 2. CDR1 is LNHDA and CDR2 is SQIVND in the germline V gene (reference sequence). The CDR3 sequence is 14 residues long. General observations from the study: Relative to memory subsets, naive subsets generally showed larger estimated richness. Large depth notwithstanding, sorted-subset sequencing proved incomplete by rarefaction.

The assay was immunoSEQ multiplex PCR, and TCRdb's table has in-frame clones only and misses some. The sample consists of 2 million to 3 million clones, just over 90% of them appearing once. The specimen sequenced was naive CD4+ T cells sorted from blood. This sample's subset: CD45RA+ positively selected. This receptor was taken from a man aged 18 to 30 in good health. The V and J genes are TRBV19 and TRBJ2-2, with 10 bases lining up with TRBD2. CDR3 in amino acids: CASRGLAPTGELFF. CDR3 sequence (DNA): TGTGCCAGTAGGGGACTAGCGCCCACCGGGGAGCTGTTTTTT.